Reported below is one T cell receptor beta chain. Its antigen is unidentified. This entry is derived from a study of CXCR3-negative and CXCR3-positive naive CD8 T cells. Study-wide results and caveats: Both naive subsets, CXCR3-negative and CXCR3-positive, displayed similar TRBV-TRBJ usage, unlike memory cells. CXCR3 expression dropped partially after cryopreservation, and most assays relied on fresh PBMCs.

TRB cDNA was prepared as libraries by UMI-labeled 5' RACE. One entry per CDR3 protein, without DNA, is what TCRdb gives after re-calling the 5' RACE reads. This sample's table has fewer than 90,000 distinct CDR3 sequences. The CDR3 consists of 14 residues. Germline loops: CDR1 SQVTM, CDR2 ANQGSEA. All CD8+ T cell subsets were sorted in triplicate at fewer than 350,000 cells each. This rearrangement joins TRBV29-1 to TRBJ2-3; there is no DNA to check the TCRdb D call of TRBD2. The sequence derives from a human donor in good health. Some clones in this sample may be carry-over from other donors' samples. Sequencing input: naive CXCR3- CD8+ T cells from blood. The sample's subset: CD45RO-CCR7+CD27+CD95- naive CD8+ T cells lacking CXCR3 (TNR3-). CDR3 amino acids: CSVELRGRTDTQYF.